This T cell receptor (beta chain) was sequenced in a study of T-cell reconstitution after alpha-beta-depleted transplantation in children. Library preparation (for TCRbeta) was performed with unique molecular identifiers. TCRdb reprocessed the PCR reads with MiXCR, giving one entry per CDR3 protein. The table shows some 280,000 distinct CDR3 sequences, with 9.5% to 10% occurring only once. In germline, CDR1 is LNHDA, CDR2 SQIVND (reference sequence). V was cut by 2 bases and J by 0 bases, with 14 bases left in between. The CDR3 has 16 amino acids. This chain links TRBV19 with TRBJ2-7; D unresolved. The receptor comes from a human donor who donated a stem cell graft to a child with SCID. The source material was PBMCs from the stem cell graft donor, sampled from the stem cell graft. The CDR3 DNA reads TGTGCCAGTAGTATAAATGGTTTAACAGCCTCCTACGAGCAGTACTTC. This sequence encodes CASSINGLTASYEQYF.